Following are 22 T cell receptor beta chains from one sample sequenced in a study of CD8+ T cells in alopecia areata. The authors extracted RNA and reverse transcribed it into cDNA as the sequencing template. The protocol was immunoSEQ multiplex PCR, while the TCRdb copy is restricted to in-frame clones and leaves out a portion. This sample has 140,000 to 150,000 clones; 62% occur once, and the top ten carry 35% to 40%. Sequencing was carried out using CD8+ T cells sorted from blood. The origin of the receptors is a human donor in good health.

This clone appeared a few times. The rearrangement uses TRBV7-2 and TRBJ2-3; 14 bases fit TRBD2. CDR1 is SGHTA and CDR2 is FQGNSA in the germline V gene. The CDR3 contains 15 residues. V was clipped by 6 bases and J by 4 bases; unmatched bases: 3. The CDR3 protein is CASRGLAGAADTQYF. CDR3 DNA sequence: TGTGCCAGCAGGGGACTAGCGGGAGCTGCAGATACGCAGTATTTT.

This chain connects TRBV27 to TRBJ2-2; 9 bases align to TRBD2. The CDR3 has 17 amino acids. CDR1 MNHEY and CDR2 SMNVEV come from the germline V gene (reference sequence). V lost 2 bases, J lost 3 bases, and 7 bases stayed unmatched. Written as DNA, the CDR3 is TGTGCCAGCAGTTTAGGCGCGGGAGGGCCTCACACCGGGGAGCTGTTTTTT. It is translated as CASSLGAGGPHTGELFF.

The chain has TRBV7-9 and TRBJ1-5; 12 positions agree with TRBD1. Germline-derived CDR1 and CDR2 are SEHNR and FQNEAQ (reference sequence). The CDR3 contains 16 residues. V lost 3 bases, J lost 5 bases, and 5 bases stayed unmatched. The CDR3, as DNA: TGTGCCAGCAGCTTCTCCGGGACAGGGGGCGATCAGCCCCAGCATTTT. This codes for CASSFSGTGGDQPQHF.

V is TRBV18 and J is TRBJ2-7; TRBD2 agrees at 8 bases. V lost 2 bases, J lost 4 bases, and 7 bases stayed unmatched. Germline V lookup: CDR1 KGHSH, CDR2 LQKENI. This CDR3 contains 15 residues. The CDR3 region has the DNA TGTGCCAGCTCACCAGAAGCGGGGGCTTATTACGAGCAGTACTTC. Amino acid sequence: CASSPEAGAYYEQYF.

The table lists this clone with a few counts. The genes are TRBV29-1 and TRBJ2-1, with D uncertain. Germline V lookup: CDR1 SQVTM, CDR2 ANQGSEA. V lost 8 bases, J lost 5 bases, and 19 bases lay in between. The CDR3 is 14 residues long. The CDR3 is CSTDLRGANNEQFF. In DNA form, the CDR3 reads TGCAGCACAGACCTTCGTGGAGCGAACAATGAGCAGTTCTTC.

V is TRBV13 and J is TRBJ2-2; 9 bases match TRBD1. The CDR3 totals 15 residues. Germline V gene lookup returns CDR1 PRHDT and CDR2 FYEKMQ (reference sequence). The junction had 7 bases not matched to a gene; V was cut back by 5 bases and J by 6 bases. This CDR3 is CASSPDRGRAGELFF. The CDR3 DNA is TGTGCCAGCAGCCCGGACAGGGGCCGCGCCGGGGAGCTGTTTTTT.

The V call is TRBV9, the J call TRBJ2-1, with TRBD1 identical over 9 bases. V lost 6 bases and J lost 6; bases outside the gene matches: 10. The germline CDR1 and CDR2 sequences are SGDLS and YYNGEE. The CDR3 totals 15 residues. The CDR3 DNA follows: TGTGCCAGCACCGACTCGGGACAGGGAGGCAATGAGCAGTTCTTC. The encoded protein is CASTDSGQGGNEQFF.

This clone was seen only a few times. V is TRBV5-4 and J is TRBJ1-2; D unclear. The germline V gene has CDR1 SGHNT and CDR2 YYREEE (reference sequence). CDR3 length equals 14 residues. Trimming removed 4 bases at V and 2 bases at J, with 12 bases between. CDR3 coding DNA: TGTGCCAGCAGCAATGGTCGCGGGAACTATGGCTACACCTTC. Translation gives CASSNGRGNYGYTF.

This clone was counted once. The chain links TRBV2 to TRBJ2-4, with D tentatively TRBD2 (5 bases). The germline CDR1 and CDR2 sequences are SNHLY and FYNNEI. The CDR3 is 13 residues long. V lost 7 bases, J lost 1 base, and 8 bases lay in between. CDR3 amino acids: CASIWRAKNIQYF. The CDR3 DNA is TGTGCCAGCATTTGGAGGGCCAAAAACATTCAGTACTTC.

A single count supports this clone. CDR3 residues: CASSLAGHRNNEQFF. DNA of the CDR3: TGTGCCAGCAGCTTAGCGGGACACAGAAACAATGAGCAGTTCTTC. The V call is TRBV7-9, the J call TRBJ2-1, with D tentatively TRBD1 (6 bases). Germline CDR1 SEHNR, CDR2 FQNEAQ (reference sequence). Trimming removed 0 bases at V and 5 bases at J, with 11 bases between. There are 15 residues in the CDR3. Supplemented by reference TRBV7-9 and TRBJ2-1, the full variable domain reads DTGVSQNPRHKITKRGQNVTFRCDPISEHNRLYWYRQTLGQGPEFLTYFQNEAQLEKSRLLSDRFSAERPKGSFSTLEIQRTEQGDSAMYLCASSLAGHRNNEQFFGPGTRLTVL.

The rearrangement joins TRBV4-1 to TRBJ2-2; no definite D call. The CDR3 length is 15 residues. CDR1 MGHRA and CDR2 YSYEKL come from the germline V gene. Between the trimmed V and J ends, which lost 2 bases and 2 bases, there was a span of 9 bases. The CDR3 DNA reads TGCGCCAGCAGCCAACCCAGGCCTAACACCGGGGAGCTGTTTTTT. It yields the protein CASSQPRPNTGELFF.

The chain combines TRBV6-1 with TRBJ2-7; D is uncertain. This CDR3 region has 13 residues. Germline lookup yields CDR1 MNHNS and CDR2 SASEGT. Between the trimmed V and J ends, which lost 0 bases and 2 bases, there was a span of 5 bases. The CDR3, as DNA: TGTGCCAGCAGTGAAGCACAGACCTACGAGCAGTACTTC. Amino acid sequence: CASSEAQTYEQYF.

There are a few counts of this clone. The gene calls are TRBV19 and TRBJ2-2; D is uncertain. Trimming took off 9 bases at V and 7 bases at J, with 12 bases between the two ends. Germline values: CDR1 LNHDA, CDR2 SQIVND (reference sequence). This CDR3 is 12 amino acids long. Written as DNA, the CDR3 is TGTGCCAGCCACAGTGGTGTCGGGGAGCTGTTTTTT. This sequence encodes CASHSGVGELFF.

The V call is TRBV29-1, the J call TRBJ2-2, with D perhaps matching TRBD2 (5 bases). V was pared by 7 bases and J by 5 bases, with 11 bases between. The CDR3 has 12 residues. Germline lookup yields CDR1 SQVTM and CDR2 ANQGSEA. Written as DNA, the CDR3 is TGCAGCGCCCGATCGGGGACCGGGGAGCTGTTTTTT. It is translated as CSARSGTGELFF.

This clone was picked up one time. CDR3 nucleotide sequence: TGTGCCAGCAGTGAAGGGTCGGCGGATGGCTACACCTTC. Residues: CASSEGSADGYTF. The genes are TRBV2 and TRBJ1-2; D remains ambiguous. The CDR3 runs to 13 residues. V lost 1 base to trimming and J lost 6 bases, with 9 bases between them. Germline V gene lookup returns CDR1 SNHLY and CDR2 FYNNEI.

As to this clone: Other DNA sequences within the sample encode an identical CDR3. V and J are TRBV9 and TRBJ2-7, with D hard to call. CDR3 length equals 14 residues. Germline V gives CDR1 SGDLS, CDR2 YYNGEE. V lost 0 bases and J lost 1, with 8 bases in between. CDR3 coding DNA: TGTGCCAGCAGCGTAGAAGGTGGGTCCTACGAGCAGTACTTC. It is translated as CASSVEGGSYEQYF.

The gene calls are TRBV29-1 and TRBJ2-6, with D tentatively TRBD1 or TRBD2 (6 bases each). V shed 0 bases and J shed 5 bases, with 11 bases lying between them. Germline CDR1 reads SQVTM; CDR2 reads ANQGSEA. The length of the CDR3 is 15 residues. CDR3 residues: CSVEERRDRANVLTF. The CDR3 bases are TGCAGCGTTGAAGAACGGCGGGACAGGGCCAACGTCCTGACTTTC.

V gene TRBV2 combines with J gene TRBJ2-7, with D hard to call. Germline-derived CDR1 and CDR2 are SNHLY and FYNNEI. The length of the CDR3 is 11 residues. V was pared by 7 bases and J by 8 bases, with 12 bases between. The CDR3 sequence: CASISQPQQYF. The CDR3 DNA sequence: TGTGCCAGCATTTCCCAACCCCAGCAGTACTTC.

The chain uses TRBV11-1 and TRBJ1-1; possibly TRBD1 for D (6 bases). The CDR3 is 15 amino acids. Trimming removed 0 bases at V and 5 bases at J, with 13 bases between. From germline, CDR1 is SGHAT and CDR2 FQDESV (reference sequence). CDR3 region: CASSLAPGARTEAFF. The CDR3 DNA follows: TGTGCCAGCAGCTTAGCGCCGGGGGCGCGTACTGAAGCTTTCTTT.

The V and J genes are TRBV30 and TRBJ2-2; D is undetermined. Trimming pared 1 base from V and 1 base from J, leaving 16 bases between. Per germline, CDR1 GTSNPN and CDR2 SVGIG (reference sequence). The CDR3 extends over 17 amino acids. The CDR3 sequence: CAWSGGWASQNTGELFF. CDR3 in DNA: TGTGCCTGGAGTGGAGGATGGGCGAGTCAGAACACCGGGGAGCTGTTTTTT.

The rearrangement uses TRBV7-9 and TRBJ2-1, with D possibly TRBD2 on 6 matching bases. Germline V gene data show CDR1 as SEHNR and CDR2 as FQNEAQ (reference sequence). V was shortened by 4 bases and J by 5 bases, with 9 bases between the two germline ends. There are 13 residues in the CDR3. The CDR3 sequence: CASSSGANNEQFF. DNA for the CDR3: TGTGCCAGCAGCTCGGGAGCTAACAATGAGCAGTTCTTC.

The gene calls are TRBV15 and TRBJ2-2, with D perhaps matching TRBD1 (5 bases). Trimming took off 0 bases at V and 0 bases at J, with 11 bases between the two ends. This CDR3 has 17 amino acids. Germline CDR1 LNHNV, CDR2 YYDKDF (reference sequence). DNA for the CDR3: TGTGCCACCAGCAGAGATATGGACACCGCGAACACCGGGGAGCTGTTTTTT. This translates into CATSRDMDTANTGELFF.